This entry concerns a single TCR beta chain. Its antigen is not identified. The sample belongs to a study of T cell responses to AZD1222 COVID-19 vaccine. Libraries were prepared by immunoSEQ multiplex PCR; TCRdb keeps only in-frame clonotypes and omits some of them. The table includes roughly 150,000 clones, roughly 90% detected once. General study points: Samples come after the peak T cell response, not at day 14. Vaccine-associated CD4 TCRs spanned spike, dominant at 160-218 and 743-854. Clonal diversity was possibly underestimated, and the donors were mostly white British, with more females.

The germline V gene has CDR1 MNHEY and CDR2 SVGAGI. With 6 bases removed from V and 0 bases from J, the gap between germline ends came to 15 bases. CDR3 length: 15 amino acids. This receptor was identified in an adult in good health. The chain carries TRBV6-5 and TRBJ2-7; the D gene is possibly TRBD1 (5 bases). The starting material was peripheral blood, obtained on day 0 of AZD1222 vaccination. The DNA for the CDR3 is TGTGCCAGCAGAGTCGGAGTAACAGGCTCCTACGAGCAGTACTTC. The encoded protein is CASRVGVTGSYEQYF.